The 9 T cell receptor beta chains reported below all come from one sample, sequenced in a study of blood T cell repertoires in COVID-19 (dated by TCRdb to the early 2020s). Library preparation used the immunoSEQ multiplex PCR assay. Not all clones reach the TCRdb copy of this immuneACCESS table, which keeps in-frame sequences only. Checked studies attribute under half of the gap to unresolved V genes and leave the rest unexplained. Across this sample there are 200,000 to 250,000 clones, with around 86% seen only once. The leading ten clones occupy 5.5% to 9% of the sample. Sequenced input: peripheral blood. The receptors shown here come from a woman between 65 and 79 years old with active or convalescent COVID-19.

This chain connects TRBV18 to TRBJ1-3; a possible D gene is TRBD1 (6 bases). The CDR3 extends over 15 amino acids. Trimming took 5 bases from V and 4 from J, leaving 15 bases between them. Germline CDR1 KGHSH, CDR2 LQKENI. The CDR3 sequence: CASSAQQGVGNTIYF. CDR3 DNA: TGTGCCAGCTCAGCCCAACAGGGCGTCGGAAACACCATATATTTT. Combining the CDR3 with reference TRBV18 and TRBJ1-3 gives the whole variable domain NAGVMQNPRHLVRRRGQEARLRCSPMKGHSHVYWYRQLPEEGLKFMVYLQKENIIDESGMPKERFSAEFPKEGPSILRIQQVVRGDSAAYFCASSAQQGVGNTIYFGEGSWLTVV.

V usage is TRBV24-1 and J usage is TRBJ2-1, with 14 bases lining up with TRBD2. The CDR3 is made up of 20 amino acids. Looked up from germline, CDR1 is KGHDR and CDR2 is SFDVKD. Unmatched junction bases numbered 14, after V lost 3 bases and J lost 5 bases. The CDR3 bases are TGTGCCACCAGTGATCCCAGTCCTGGACTAGCGGGGGGACACAACAATGAGCAGTTCTTC. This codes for CATSDPSPGLAGGHNNEQFF.

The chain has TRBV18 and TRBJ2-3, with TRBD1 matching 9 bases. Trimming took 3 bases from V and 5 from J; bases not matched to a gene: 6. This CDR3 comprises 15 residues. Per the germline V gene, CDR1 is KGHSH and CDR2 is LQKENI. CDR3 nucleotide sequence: TGTGCCAGCTCACCCACAGGGGGCAAGGTAGATACGCAGTATTTT. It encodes CASSPTGGKVDTQYF.

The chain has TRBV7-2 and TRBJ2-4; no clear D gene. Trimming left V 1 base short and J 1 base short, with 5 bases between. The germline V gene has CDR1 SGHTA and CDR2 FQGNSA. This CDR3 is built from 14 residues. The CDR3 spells CASSLVPAKNIQYF. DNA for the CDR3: TGTGCCAGCAGCTTAGTCCCGGCCAAAAACATTCAGTACTTC.

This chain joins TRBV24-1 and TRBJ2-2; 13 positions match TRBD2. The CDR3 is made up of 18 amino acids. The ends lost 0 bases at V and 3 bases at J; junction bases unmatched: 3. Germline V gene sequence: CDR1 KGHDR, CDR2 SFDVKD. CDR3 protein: CATSDLGTSGAYTGELFF. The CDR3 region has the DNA TGTGCCACCAGTGATTTGGGGACTAGCGGGGCCTACACCGGGGAGCTGTTTTTT.

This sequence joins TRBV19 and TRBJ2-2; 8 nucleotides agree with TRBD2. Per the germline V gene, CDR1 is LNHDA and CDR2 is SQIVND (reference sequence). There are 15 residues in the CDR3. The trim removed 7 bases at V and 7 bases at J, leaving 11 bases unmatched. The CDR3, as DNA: TGTGCCAGTAACCGCCGGGGGGGAGAGCACGGGGAGCTGTTTTTT. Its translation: CASNRRGGEHGELFF.

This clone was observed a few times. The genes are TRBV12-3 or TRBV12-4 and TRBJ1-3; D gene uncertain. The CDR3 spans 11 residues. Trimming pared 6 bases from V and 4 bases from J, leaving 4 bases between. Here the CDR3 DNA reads TGTGCCAGCAGCCAAGGAAACACCATATATTTT. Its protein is CASSQGNTIYF.

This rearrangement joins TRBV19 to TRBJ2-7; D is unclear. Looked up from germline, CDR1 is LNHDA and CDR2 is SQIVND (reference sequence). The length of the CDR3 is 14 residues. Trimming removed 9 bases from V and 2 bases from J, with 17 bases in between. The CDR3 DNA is TGTGCCAGCGCCCTCTACGCCGCTCCCTACGAGCAGTACTTC. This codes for CASALYAAPYEQYF.

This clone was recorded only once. The CDR3, as DNA: TGTGCCACGAGTACCCGGGACACTTCTAACTATGGCTACACCTTC. Translated: CATSTRDTSNYGYTF. The chain carries TRBV24-1 and TRBJ1-2, with D maybe TRBD1 (6 bases). Per the germline V gene, CDR1 is KGHDR and CDR2 is SFDVKD. V was trimmed by 10 bases and J by 0 bases, leaving 17 bases between them. The CDR3 covers 15 residues.